The TCR beta chain described here comes from a study of T cell responses to AZD1222 COVID-19 vaccine (dated by TCRdb to the early 2020s). In terms of the full investigation: AZD1222 recipients whose second dose came at about 4 weeks and those whose second dose came at about 12 weeks were combined into one group, since spike-specific TCR depth and breadth did not differ between the two schedules. Enrollment into the trials was organized by age into subgroups of 18-55, 56-69 and 70-plus years, and those subgroups contained roughly 150, 30 and 60 TCR-sequenced participants, respectively. TCR sequencing was performed for about 250 trial participants, of whom some 200 were given two doses of AZD1222 and approximately 25 were given two doses of MenACWY control vaccine.

The CDR3 regions of human TCRbeta chains were analyzed by immunosequencing. Concerning the study's data processing: Repertoire TCRs were checked for matches against a reference library of SARS-CoV-2-specific TCRs that had been generated using the MIRA antigen-specificity platform. Breadth was defined as the fraction of unique TCRs that were SARS-CoV-2-associated, and depth was defined as the fraction of total T cells that were SARS-CoV-2-associated. Each spike-specific TCR was assigned to its reactive spike region and to a CD4 or CD8 class using the MIRA data. Log10-transformed breadth and depth values were compared by one-way ANOVA with Sidak's multiple comparisons tests. TCRdb limited this immuneACCESS table to in-frame rearrangements with V and J called. A share of clones is missing; checked studies link under half to unresolved V genes, and the rest is unexplained. V, J and clone size reflect that table, while D and trimming were determined from the DNA. This sample holds fewer than 150,000 clones; about 94% were observed only once. About 0.91% of the sample belongs to the ten largest clones.

Including cysteine and phenylalanine, the CDR3 has 17 amino acids. Only the CDR3 part of the read is kept: 51 bases, read in frame from the first base. The germline V end is reduced by 0 bases and the J end by 9 bases; junction bases left unmatched: 11. The germline V gene yields SGHRS for CDR1 and YFSETQ for CDR2. The research as a whole found: No day 14 peak-response samples were available, so repertoires were characterized only after the peak T cell response. In the small 56-69-year group, the increase in depth fell short of significance, most likely because of low power. Conclusions about previously exposed vaccinees are limited because only five to seven AZD1222 recipients were SARS-CoV-2 seropositive at baseline. Nearly half of unique spike-specific TCRs reportedly recognized epitopes outside regions mutated in the B.1.351 and B.1.1.7 variants. The vaccine-associated CD4 TCRs covered the entire spike protein, and the dominant responses fell in regions 160-218 and 743-854. After two AZD1222 doses, spike-specific TCR breadth and depth were significantly higher than at day 0 and than in MenACWY recipients. Most participants were white British and females outnumbered males, and the authors suggested that clonal diversity may have been underestimated.

The sample's time point label, in plain terms: baseline before first vaccination. Vaccinee samples were obtained from the UK trials COV001 and COV002, which included a single-blind randomized controlled phase 2/3 trial of AZD1222 (ChAdOx1 nCoV-19) in healthy adults. For TCRbeta chain sequencing, PBMC samples were collected from trial participants at day 0 and at day 28 after the second dose. Worth noting for this clone: Its target antigen remains unknown. Per-nucleotide qualities are absent, and no much larger clonotype sits a single base away.

Sequenced material: peripheral blood, taken on day 0 of AZD1222 vaccination. The TCR originated in an adult in good health. The V gene is TRBV5-1 and the J gene is TRBJ1-6; the central 8 bases match TRBD1. The DNA sequence is as follows: TGCGCCAGCAGCTTGGAAGAGAGGTGGACAGGGAGTTCACCCCTCCACTTT. Translated, this gives CASSLEERWTGSSPLHF.